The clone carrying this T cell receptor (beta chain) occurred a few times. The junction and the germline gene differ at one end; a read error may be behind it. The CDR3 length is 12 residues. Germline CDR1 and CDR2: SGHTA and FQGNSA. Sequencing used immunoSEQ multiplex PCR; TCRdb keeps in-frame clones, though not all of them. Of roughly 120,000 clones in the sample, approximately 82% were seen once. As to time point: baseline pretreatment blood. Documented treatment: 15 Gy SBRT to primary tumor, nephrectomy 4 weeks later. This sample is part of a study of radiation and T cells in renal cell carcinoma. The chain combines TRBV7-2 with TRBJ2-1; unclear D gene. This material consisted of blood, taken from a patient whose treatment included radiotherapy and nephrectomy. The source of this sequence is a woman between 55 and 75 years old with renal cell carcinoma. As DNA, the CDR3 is TGTGCCAGCAGCTTTGGTAGCAATCAGCAGTTCTTC. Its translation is CASSFGSNQQFF.